This TCR beta chain was sequenced in a study of blood T cell repertoires in COVID-19. Sequencing used immunoSEQ multiplex PCR; TCRdb keeps in-frame clones, though not all of them. In the table there are some 290,000 clones, around nine tenths of which are singletons. A Seattle source enrolled patients during active infection and followed them longitudinally. V was clipped by 4 bases and J by 14 bases, with 15 bases between them. The CDR3 sequence is 13 residues long. The germline gives CDR1 MNHEY, CDR2 SVGAGI. In this sample, this clone turned up once. The chain has TRBV6-5 and TRBJ1-6; a weak D match, TRBD1 (5 bases). Material: peripheral blood. The sequence derives from a young woman with COVID-19, enrolled during active disease. The CDR3 DNA is TGTGCCAGCAGTTTTCATTCGACAGCCACCCTCCACTTT. Its translation is CASSFHSTATLHF.